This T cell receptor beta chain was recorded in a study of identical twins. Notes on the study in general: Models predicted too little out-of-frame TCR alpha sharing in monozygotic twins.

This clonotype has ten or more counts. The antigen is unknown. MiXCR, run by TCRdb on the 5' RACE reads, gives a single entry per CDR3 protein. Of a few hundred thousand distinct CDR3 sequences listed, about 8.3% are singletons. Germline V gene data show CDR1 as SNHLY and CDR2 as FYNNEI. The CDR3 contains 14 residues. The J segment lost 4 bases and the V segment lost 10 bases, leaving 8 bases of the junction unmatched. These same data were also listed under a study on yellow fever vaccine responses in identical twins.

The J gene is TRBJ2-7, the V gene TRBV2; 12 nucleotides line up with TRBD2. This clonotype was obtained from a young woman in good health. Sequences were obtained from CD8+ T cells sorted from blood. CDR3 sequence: CATQTSGGRYEQYF. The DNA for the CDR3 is TGTGCCACCCAGACTAGCGGGGGCCGGTACGAGCAGTACTTC.